This is a list of T cell receptor beta chains from one sample in a study of blood T cells in healthy people across ages. TCRdb re-called the 5' RACE reads with MiXCR, one entry per CDR3 protein. This table has roughly 730,000 distinct CDR3 sequences, 56% appearing once. Input material: blood. These receptors all come from a middle-aged man in good health. Each CDR3 is given with its conserved first and last residue. D genes are given only for firm matches. Expanded clones get a size class; other rows say once, few or many, or leave the size out.

TGTGCCAGCAGGACAGGGGTGGGAGGCGAGCAGTACTTC,CASRTGVGGEQYF,TRBD1,TRBJ2-7,TRBV12-3/TRBV12-4,few
TGTGCCAGCAGTCCGGGGACAGCCCTTTTACACTATGGCTACACCTTC,CASSPGTALLHYGYTF,TRBD1,TRBJ1-2,TRBV7-2,many
TGTGCCAGCAGCACGGACAGGGGCGTTGAAGCTTTCTTT,CASSTDRGVEAFF,TRBD1,TRBJ1-1,TRBV12-3/TRBV12-4,.
TGTGCCAGCAGTTTTAGTTTCTATGGCTACACCTTC,CASSFSFYGYTF,.,TRBJ1-2,TRBV12-3/TRBV12-4,few
TGTGCCAGCAGTGCGTGGCTAGCGGAAGAGACCCAGTACTTC,CASSAWLAEETQYF,TRBD2,TRBJ2-5,TRBV6-1,.
TGTGCCAGCAGCCAATCTGGGCGGTCTCCACAGTATTTT,CASSQSGRSPQYF,.,TRBJ2-3,TRBV14,few
TGTGCCAGCAGCCCTGCTAAGGTGGGTGAGCAGTTCTTC,CASSPAKVGEQFF,.,TRBJ2-1,TRBV11-2,.
TGTGCCAGCAGCCCGAACGATCCAGATACGCAGTATTTT,CASSPNDPDTQYF,.,TRBJ2-3,TRBV7-9,few
TGCAGTGCTAGAGAGACTAGCGGGTTTATCTACGAGCAGTACTTC,CSARETSGFIYEQYF,TRBD2,TRBJ2-7,TRBV20-1,.
TGTGCCAGCCAGGCGGAGCAAACTTGGCTAAGCCCAGAGACCCAGTACTTC,CASQAEQTWLSPETQYF,.,TRBJ2-5,TRBV7-2,once
TGTGCCAGCAGCTACCGGGGGACCTCACCCGTGAATACGCAGTATTTT,CASSYRGTSPVNTQYF,.,TRBJ2-3,TRBV7-8,.
TGTGCCAGCAGTTACCCGCGGGAAACAACGCAGTATTTT,CASSYPRETTQYF,.,TRBJ2-3,TRBV6-5,.
TGCAGTGCTATTTTCGGGGCAGGTGAGCAGTTCTTC,CSAIFGAGEQFF,.,TRBJ2-1,TRBV20-1,.
TGCGCCAGCAGCACGGACAGGGGGAGCACAGATACGCAGTATTTT,CASSTDRGSTDTQYF,TRBD1,TRBJ2-3,TRBV5-1,.
TGTGCCACCAGGGGACAGGGAAGGACAGATACGCAGTATTTT,CATRGQGRTDTQYF,TRBD1,TRBJ2-3,TRBV24-1,.
TGTGCCAGCAGCTTAGCGAGCGGGGCCACAGATACGCAGTATTTT,CASSLASGATDTQYF,TRBD2,TRBJ2-3,TRBV11-1,once
TGTGCCAGCCTAGCTGCGGGGGGTTGGACAGATACGCAGTATTTT,CASLAAGGWTDTQYF,TRBD2,TRBJ2-3,TRBV2,.
TGTGCCAGCAGCCAAGACTTTAGCGGGGGAGGAGCCGGGGAGCTGTTTTTT,CASSQDFSGGGAGELFF,TRBD2,TRBJ2-2,TRBV3-1,.
TGTGCCAGCAGCTTAGCGCCGGGACTAGCGGGAGCGGCCTACGAGCAGTACTTC,CASSLAPGLAGAAYEQYF,TRBD2,TRBJ2-7,TRBV7-2,.
TGTGCCAGCAGTTCCAACCTGGGGCAGTACTTC,CASSSNLGQYF,.,TRBJ2-7,TRBV6-2/TRBV6-3,.
TGTGCCAGCAGCTTCAGCAGGCCAGCCTACGAGCAGTACTTC,CASSFSRPAYEQYF,.,TRBJ2-7,TRBV5-6,once
TGCGCCAGCAGCTTGGATAAAAATGAGCAGTTCTTC,CASSLDKNEQFF,.,TRBJ2-1,TRBV5-1,.
TGTGCCAGCAGCTTAGAGGGCAGACCTACTAGCACAGATACGCAGTATTTT,CASSLEGRPTSTDTQYF,.,TRBJ2-3,TRBV11-2,.
TGTGCCAGCAGTAGTAAAGGACCCTTAGCCAAAAACATTCAGTACTTC,CASSSKGPLAKNIQYF,.,TRBJ2-4,TRBV11-1,once
TGTGCCAGCTCACCGTTAGGACAGAGCTCTGGAAACACCATATATTTT,CASSPLGQSSGNTIYF,.,TRBJ1-3,TRBV18,.
TGTGCCATCAGTGGCAGCGGCGGGGCCCACAATGAGCAGTACTTC,CAISGSGGAHNEQYF,.,TRBJ2-7,TRBV10-3,.
TGTGCCAGCAGTTTGAGTGGACCTGCGAGTGAAAAACTGTTTTTT,CASSLSGPASEKLFF,.,TRBJ1-4,TRBV28,.
TGTGCCAGCAGCAGCCGGGACGGGGCTAGCGGGAGGGCCATCAATGAGCAGTTCTTC,CASSSRDGASGRAINEQFF,TRBD2,TRBJ2-1,TRBV13,.
TGTGCCAGCAGACTACCGGGCTCTAGTGCTGAAGCTTTCTTT,CASRLPGSSAEAFF,.,TRBJ1-1,TRBV6-2/TRBV6-3,.
TGTGCCAGCAGCCAAGAAGCCAGGGGAAGGGCCGAGCAGTACTTC,CASSQEARGRAEQYF,.,TRBJ2-7,TRBV3-1,few
TGCGCCAGCAGGTTGTTGGGAGTCACTGAAGCTTTCTTT,CASRLLGVTEAFF,.,TRBJ1-1,TRBV28,.